The text below deals with one TCR beta chain. This clone's antigen is unknown. No much larger clonotype is one base removed from it; base qualities were not supplied. The collaborating institutions used their own protocols to collect whole blood in K2EDTA tubes. For TCRbeta analysis, collaborators shipped samples as frozen whole blood, isolated PBMCs, or DNA extracted from either of those sample types. The immunoSEQ Assay, a bias-controlled multiplex PCR, was used to amplify TCRbeta CDR3 regions from genomic DNA. The source study handled its data this way. Within the assay, amplification of reference gene primers was used to estimate how many nucleated cells each sample contained. To quantify the absolute abundance of each unique TCRbeta CDR3 rearrangement, sequence reads were collapsed and filtered. For each sample, productive Simpson clonality was calculated as the square root of Simpson's diversity index across productive rearrangements. TCRdb mirrors the immuneACCESS table, restricted to in-frame sequences. Some clones are absent from its copies; in checked studies, under half trace to an unresolved V gene, and the reason for the others is unknown. The DNA was the basis for D and trimming; V, J and clone size are from that table. The sample table records 30,000 to 40,000 clones; around 90% of these occur just once. 25% of the sample comes from the top ten.

This sample stems from a study of blood T cell repertoires in COVID-19 (dated by TCRdb to 2018 to 2021). Turning to the overall study: Samples covering the acute and convalescent phases of COVID-19 were provided by collaborators in the United States, Italy and Spain. The material from the prospective study consisted of cDNA or gDNA derived from T cells, B-cell-depleted T cells, or PBMCs. Subjects who had been exposed to COVID-19, were actively infected with it, or had recovered from it provided the deeply sampled blood TCRbeta repertoires that made up the dataset. The repertoires were released in a freely available public database intended as a resource for research on the immune response to SARS-CoV-2. The samples were drawn from the first 160 participants of the ongoing ImmuneRACE study and from 1,254 subjects provided by 6 global collaborators. A de-identified subject ID, COVID-19 status, age in years and sex were almost always included in the sample metadata. Where available, HLA class I and class II types were obtained from metadata supplied by the sample provider rather than from assay-based typing.

General conclusions and limits of the study: The amount of clinical and demographic metadata varied by source and participant and was provided uncurated.

Compared with germline, V lacks 7 bases and J lacks 6 bases; bases without a gene match: 6. Inclusive of the bounding cysteine and phenylalanine, the CDR3 is 11 residues long. Only CDR3 DNA is held: 33 bases, read in frame from base 1. CDR1 and CDR2 were assigned from the germline V gene as SQVTM and ANQGSEA. The sequenced material came from peripheral blood. This TCR was recovered from a man aged 55-75 years with active or convalescent COVID-19. The chain joins TRBV29-1 to TRBJ2-7; 7 central nucleotides agree with TRBD1. The CDR3 region has the sequence CSAWTGSEQYF. The nucleotide sequence is given as TGCAGCGCCTGGACAGGAAGCGAGCAGTACTTC.